The sequence of this T cell receptor (beta chain) was determined in a study of tumor-infiltrating lymphocytes in localized non-small cell lung cancer. For the study at large: Several tumor histologies, both smoking statuses, and some post-neoadjuvant chemotherapy samples were included. Study-wide results and limits: Each assay used a separate piece of the same tissue.

Details on this clone: No antigen is known for it.

Sequencing was performed with immunoSEQ multiplex PCR; in TCRdb, only in-frame clones are kept and a portion is missing. This table holds around 7,000 clones, under 80% found once. This sequence was found in a human donor with non-small cell lung cancer. The sequenced sample consisted of uninvolved lung tissue not adjacent to the tumor.

The CDR3 nucleotides read TGTGCCAGCTTCTTGCGCCGTGGGAACACTGAAGCTTTCTTT. As protein: CASFLRRGNTEAFF. The chain carries TRBV6-6 and TRBJ1-1; the D is unclear. The CDR3 extends over 14 amino acids. CDR1 and CDR2 (germline): MNHNY, SVGAGI (reference sequence). V was shortened by 8 bases and J by 1 base, with 14 bases between the two germline ends.